This T cell receptor (beta chain) appears in the sequencing data of a study of blood T cell repertoires in COVID-19 (TCRdb year 2020). Regarding the study in general: Samples covering the acute and convalescent phases of COVID-19 were provided by collaborators in the United States, Italy and Spain. The prospective study material was composed of cDNA or gDNA derived from T cells, B-cell-depleted T cells, or PBMCs. The dataset comprised deeply sampled blood TCRbeta repertoires from subjects exposed to, actively infected with, or recovered from COVID-19. The repertoires were released in a freely available public database intended as a resource for research on the immune response to SARS-CoV-2. The samples were drawn from the first 160 participants of the ongoing ImmuneRACE study and from some 1,300 subjects provided by 6 global collaborators. Nearly every sample came with metadata listing a de-identified subject ID, COVID-19 status, age in years and sex. Where HLA class I and class II types were available, the types were taken from metadata supplied by the sample provider, not from assay-based typing. What the authors observed across the whole study: Clinical and demographic metadata were provided uncurated, with the amount varying by source and participant.

Turning to this clone: Its antigen is unknown. Per-base quality was not reported, and no clone a single base away is much larger than it.

Each collaborating institution followed its own protocols to collect whole blood in K2EDTA tubes. Collaborator samples were shipped for TCRbeta analysis as frozen whole blood, isolated PBMCs, or DNA extracted from either sample type. TCRbeta CDR3 regions were amplified from genomic DNA by means of the immunoSEQ Assay, a bias-controlled multiplex PCR. In the paper's pipeline: The number of nucleated cells in each sample was estimated by amplification of reference gene primers within the assay. To quantify the absolute abundance of each unique TCRbeta CDR3 rearrangement, sequence reads were collapsed and filtered. For each sample, productive Simpson clonality was calculated as the square root of Simpson's diversity index over productive rearrangements. Sourced from immuneACCESS, this table was stored by TCRdb with only in-frame sequences that have V and J called. A share of the clones is absent; for the studies checked, an unresolved V gene accounts for under half, and the remainder has no known explanation. The DNA gave D and trimming, while V, J and clone size come from that table. The sample includes some 250,000 clones, with about 83% observed a single time. Approximately 13% of the sample comes from the top ten.

V sheds 0 bases and J sheds 1 base, leaving 9 bases between their ends. From its cysteine to its phenylalanine, the CDR3 spans 15 amino acids. Only the CDR3 region is kept as DNA, spanning 45 bases read in frame from base 1. CDR1 and CDR2, per the germline V gene, are LGHNA and YSLEER. Rearrangement joined TRBV4-3 to TRBJ1-2; the D segment cannot be called with confidence. Sequenced sample: peripheral blood. The TCR originated in a man aged 80 or over with acute or convalescent COVID-19. In nucleotide form, the sequence is TGCGCCAGCAGCCAAGAGGTGGACTATAACTATGGCTACACCTTC. It codes for CASSQEVDYNYGYTF.